A single T cell receptor (beta chain) is shown here with its context. This entry is derived from a study of blood T cell repertoires in COVID-19. Across the whole study: Samples representing acute and convalescent COVID-19 were sourced from the United States, Italy and Spain. In each case, the material was cDNA or gDNA derived from T cells, B-cell-depleted T cells, or PBMCs.

In the original analysis: Quantification of nucleated cells was approximated via reference gene primer amplification. The method was immunoSEQ multiplex PCR; TCRdb's version includes in-frame clones alone and lacks a portion of them. D and trimming come from the DNA, and the V and J calls and clone size come from that table. The sample shows over 95,000 clones, around 84% of them seen only once. Germline CDR1 SGHTA, CDR2 FQGNSA. The V end lost 1 base, the J end lost 1 base, and 10 bases lay between the germline ends. The CDR3 loop spans 16 amino acids. V and J are TRBV7-2 and TRBJ2-2, with D tentatively TRBD2 (6 bases). The TCR originated in a human donor in a cohort sampled during active COVID-19. The sequenced material came from peripheral blood. CDR3 nucleotide sequence: TGTGCCAGCAGCTTAGAGCCAGCGGGGAACACCGGGGAGCTGTTTTTT. This codes for CASSLEPAGNTGELFF.